This T cell receptor beta chain was sequenced for a study of CD8 T cell repertoires and HIV-1 epitope variants. Study summary: T cells were stimulated with Twenty-five Gag and Nef peptides separately.

Regarding the study as a whole: Five or six clonotypes recognized Nef KF9, one HW9, none TAALDMSHF. Under ten antigen-specific TCR beta clonotypes were found; more than five seemed cross-reactive to variants. Beta chains alone show antigen proliferation, not cytokine profile or function.

The table came from immunoSEQ multiplex PCR; TCRdb's copy has only in-frame clones and leaves some out. The sample has several thousand clones; under 70% are singletons. As concerns this clone: The antigen is unknown.

The germline gives CDR1 SGHTA, CDR2 FQGTGA. This CDR3 has 14 amino acids. V was clipped by 2 bases and J by 0 bases, with 5 bases between them. The TCR comes from a male donor with HIV. Sequencing used cultured CD8+ T cells derived from PBMCs. The V gene is TRBV7-3, the J gene TRBJ2-1; D not certain. The CDR3 spells CASSLDSSYNEQFF. CDR3 DNA: TGTGCCAGCAGCTTAGATAGCTCCTACAATGAGCAGTTCTTC.